This T cell receptor (beta chain) was sequenced for a study of response to subunit inactivated influenza vaccine. MiXCR, run by TCRdb on the RT-PCR reads, gives a single entry per CDR3 protein. Counted here are 200,000 to 300,000 distinct CDR3 sequences, 12% occurring once; the ten biggest clones make up about 7.8%. This TCR was recovered from a man aged 45-65 years who received an inactivated influenza vaccine. Sequences were derived from non-naive T cells sorted from PBMCs, sampled 14 to 15 days before vaccination.

The CDR3 DNA reads as TGTGCCATCAGTGAGTCGTGGTTAGAGGGGCAAGAGACCCAGTACTTC. This encodes CAISESWLEGQETQYF. The chain links TRBV10-3 to TRBJ2-5; D may correspond to TRBD1 or TRBD2 (5 bases each). The germline V gene encodes CDR1 ENHRY and CDR2 SYGVKD. CDR3 length: 16 residues. Trimming left V 0 bases short and J 2 bases short, with 13 bases between.